This T cell receptor beta chain came from a study of shared clonotypes between healthy human individuals (TCRdb year 2020). Background on the whole study: Three men and a couple of women, aged 18 to 49 years, made up the cohort. Per donor, three plates each were used for CD4 naive and CD4 memory, two for CD8 naive, and one for CD8 memory. To estimate repertoire size and how much clonotype sharing occurs between individuals, the study deeply sequenced the blood TCR repertoires of 5 or 6 healthy adults. To increase sequencing depth and limit assay-specific biases, TCR repertoire library preparation and sequencing were carried out by different laboratories using diverse techniques. Leukapheresis yielded between about 0.9 and 9.5 billion PBMCs per donor.

TCR CDR3 regions were amplified from genomic DNA by multiplex PCR using the deep immunoSEQ assay. Extracted genomic DNA from each cell subset was distributed evenly across all wells of several immunoSEQ 96-well plates, and each plate was treated as a replicate. For sorted subsets, each replicate PCR was loaded with approximately 0.2 ug genomic DNA, equivalent to approximately 33,000 T cell genomes. The purified libraries were quantified using a Qubit 3.0 fluorometer, sized with a Bioanalyzer 2100, and then quantified again using the KAPA Library Quantification kit. Every immunoSEQ 96-well plate was sequenced on a dedicated single-read 150-cycle Illumina NextSeq 550 flow cell. In the original analysis: Because the immunoSEQ output included only junctional sequences and no quality scores, the filtering could not be the same as the filtering used for full-length reads. To assign V/J genes and CDR3, sequences were annotated against IMGT germline references using PyIR, a Python wrapper for IgBLAST v1.9. Reads with weak V/J assignments (E-value above 1e-6), missing CDR3, stop codons, out-of-frame junctions, or ambiguous translated residues were removed. V3J clonotypes were defined as sequences sharing the same inferred V gene, J gene, and CDR3 amino acid sequence. Percentage overlap between repertoires was calculated by dividing the number of shared unique clonotypes by the size of the smaller repertoire. Richness of each repertoire was evaluated using RTK rarefaction, the Chao1 estimator, and Recon v2.1 estimates of unobserved clonotypes. For all TCRbeta clonotypes obtained by the gDNA method from several donors, generation probabilities were computed with OLGA. TCRdb holds this immuneACCESS table with in-frame rearrangements only. Some clones are missing; in checked studies, unresolved V genes explain under half, and the rest has no known cause. Clone size and V and J calls were adopted from that table, with D and trimming inferred from the DNA. The sample has approximately 2,300,000 clones on record, 92% of them singletons. The ten largest clones represent 0.3% to 0.4% of the sample.

The CDR3 runs 13 residues from the cysteine to the phenylalanine. Only CDR3 DNA is held: 39 bases, read in frame from base 1. V is reduced by 4 bases and J by 6 bases, leaving a spacing of 10 bases between them. From a lookup of the germline V gene, CDR1 and CDR2 are ENHRY and SYGVKD. Overall study outcomes, separate from this receptor: Because the study included only a small number of donors, the genetic and exposure-history diversity represented was limited. Compared with non-shared clonotypes, clonotypes shared by all four sorted-subset donors had higher generation probabilities. Estimated clonotype richness was generally larger for naive than for memory subsets. Pairwise subsampling led to the expectation that sequencing depth would affect the degree of clonotype sharing among donors. Sampling was limited to blood, and TCR repertoires in tissue likely differ from TCR repertoires in blood. Rarefaction of sorted-subset datasets indicated incomplete sequencing despite the large sequencing depth. When several donors were compared, the shared fraction of clonotypes was around 4.6% for naive CD4, roughly 3.3% for naive CD8, 2.3% for memory CD4, and less than 0.5% for memory CD8.

The donors were healthy, HIV-negative adults who had no recently reported acute infections or vaccinations. Only Caucasian adults living in Nashville, Tennessee, USA were represented among the donors. CD4+ T cells were enriched through magnetic negative selection, after which naive cells were positively selected on CD45RA and the remaining negative fraction served as the memory subset. After blood collection by leukapheresis, PBMCs were isolated using Ficoll-Histopaque density gradient centrifugation and then cryopreserved in the vapor phase of liquid nitrogen. Purity and quantity of every magnetically sorted T cell population were checked by analytical flow cytometry. Each sorted fraction had its genomic DNA isolated and then quantified by UV absorbance on a Nanodrop 2000c. In this sample, this clone turned up a few times. Its antigen is unknown. Base qualities are not provided; no much larger clone lies one nucleotide away.

What was sequenced was naive CD4+ T cells from PBMCs. Per the publication, the cell subset or site label means: CD45RA+ positively selected. The chain was built from TRBV10-3 and TRBJ2-1, with no confident D gene call. The TCR comes from a man aged 18 to 30 in good health. Some clones in this sample may be carry-over from other donors' samples. In nucleotides, the sequence is TGTGCCATCAGTGGGCAACTTGGCAATGAGCAGTTCTTC. Its translation reads: CAISGQLGNEQFF.